This T cell receptor beta chain was captured by sequencing in a study of beta chain features in type 1 diabetes. Whole-study results and caveats: Across all four CD4+ subsets, people with type 1 diabetes showed modestly shorter TCRB CDR3s.

This clone appeared a few times. Antigen unknown. What was sequenced were expressed TCRB transcripts, since all of the isolated RNA had been reverse transcribed. The data were produced by immunoSEQ multiplex PCR, yet TCRdb's version contains in-frame clones alone and is incomplete. The repertoire holds more than 300,000 clones, with 10% to 15% as singletons. CD45RO/CCR7/CD25/CD127/CD95/CD27 separated CD4+ naive, central memory, regulatory and stem cell-like memory cells by sorting. The sequence came from a woman in her late teens or twenties with type 1 diabetes. Material for sequencing was naive CD4+ T cells from blood.

The CDR3 loop reads CASSVSPRDNEQFF. Written as DNA, the CDR3 is TGTGCCAGCAGCGTATCCCCTCGGGACAATGAGCAGTTCTTC. This rearrangement joins TRBV9 to TRBJ2-1; unclear D gene. Trimming took off 1 base at V and 5 bases at J, with 10 bases between the two ends. Germline-derived CDR1 and CDR2 are SGDLS and YYNGEE. The CDR3 covers 14 residues.